This T cell receptor (beta chain) was documented in a study of shared T cell receptors in the human thymus. Germline V CDR1 and CDR2: MNHNS, SASEGT. V gave up 0 bases and J gave up 3 bases; unmatched junction bases: 18. This CDR3 is built from 21 residues. Assay: immunoSEQ multiplex PCR; the TCRdb copy retains only in-frame clones and omits some. The table has approximately 760,000 clones, 70% to 90% seen once; the top ten hold approximately 0.01%. These data were likewise used in another study, on human thymus T cells. Per that paper: During corrective heart surgery, resections were taken, and the thymus tissue came from them.

The sequenced sample consisted of thymocytes. V and J are TRBV6-1 and TRBJ1-4; 8 bases fit TRBD1. The TCR was taken from a girl under three years old with a congenital heart defect. The CDR3 region is CASSEAKGGGQGPTANEKLFF. CDR3 coding DNA: TGTGCCAGCAGTGAAGCGAAAGGGGGTGGACAGGGTCCAACTGCTAATGAAAAACTGTTTTTT.